The sequence of this T cell receptor beta chain was determined in a study of shared clonotypes between healthy human individuals. Sequenced by immunoSEQ multiplex PCR; TCRdb stores in-frame clones only, minus some. Among about 1.4 million clones listed, roughly 96% were seen once. The CDR3 extends over 14 amino acids. Germline loops: CDR1 SGHDT, CDR2 YYEEEE. V lost 4 bases to trimming and J lost 5 bases; unmatched junction nucleotides: 8. This chain joins TRBV5-6 and TRBJ2-7; 8 bases align to TRBD2. The TCR was taken from a man aged 25 to 45 in good health. Sequences were obtained from naive CD4+ T cells sorted from blood. Subset of the sample: CD45RA+ positively selected. The CDR3 protein is CASSTAGGYDEQYF. The CDR3 nucleotides read TGTGCCAGCAGCACCGCGGGGGGCTACGACGAGCAGTACTTC. Variable domain in full (rest from reference TRBV5-6 and TRBJ2-7): DAGVTQSPTHLIKTRGQQVTLRCSPKSGHDTVSWYQQALGQGPQFIFQYYEEEERQRGNFPDRFSGHQFPNYSSELNVNALLLGDSALYLCASSTAGGYDEQYFGPGTRLTVT.